This passage covers 29 T cell receptor beta chains from one sample sequenced in a study of control samples from healthy donors and cancer patients. Profiling relied on immunoSEQ multiplex PCR, and the TCRdb table lists in-frame clones only, not all of them. Of about 47,000 clones in the sample, roughly 80% were seen once. The source material was blood. The receptors were sampled from a man between 70 and 80 years old in good health.

CDR3 protein: CASSFVSTGANYGYTF. In nucleotides, the CDR3 is TGTGCCAGCAGTTTTGTCTCCACCGGGGCAAACTATGGCTACACCTTC. J is TRBJ1-2 and V is TRBV27; a weak D match, TRBD1 (5 bases). V was pared by 3 bases and J by 2 bases, with 16 bases between. The CDR3 totals 16 residues. Germline values: CDR1 MNHEY, CDR2 SMNVEV (reference sequence).

This chain joins TRBV5-1 and TRBJ2-5; D is ambiguous. CDR3 size: 13 residues. Trimming left V 0 bases short and J 7 bases short, with 10 bases between. CDR1 is SGHRS, CDR2 YFSETQ, per germline. The CDR3 region is CASSLAGFGTQYF. As DNA, the CDR3 is TGCGCCAGCAGCTTGGCCGGGTTTGGGACCCAGTACTTC.

A few counts support this clone. This chain joins TRBV27 and TRBJ2-4; weak D call: TRBD1 (6 bases). Germline CDR1 reads MNHEY; CDR2 reads SMNVEV (reference sequence). Trimming took off 4 bases at V and 1 base at J, with 14 bases between the two ends. The CDR3 is 16 amino acids. The CDR3 DNA is TGTGCCAGCAGTTACCTTGGGCAGGGGGCCAAAAACATTCAGTACTTC. This sequence encodes CASSYLGQGAKNIQYF.

The chain joins TRBV2 to TRBJ2-7; D unresolved. CDR1 is SNHLY, CDR2 FYNNEI, per germline. The CDR3 loop spans 12 amino acids. V shed 6 bases and J shed 1 base, with 7 bases lying between them. The CDR3 loop is CASRPESYEQYF. The CDR3 nucleotides are TGTGCCAGCAGACCTGAGTCCTACGAGCAGTACTTC.

The rearrangement uses TRBV4-1 and TRBJ1-4; D not resolved. The germline V gene encodes CDR1 MGHRA and CDR2 YSYEKL. The CDR3 extends over 18 amino acids. Trimming removed 0 bases at V and 0 bases at J, with 14 bases between. CDR3 sequence (DNA): TGCGCCAGCAGCCAAGACGGCAGGTACTTGACAACTAATGAAAAACTGTTTTTT. This translates into CASSQDGRYLTTNEKLFF.

The chain carries TRBV29-1 and TRBJ2-3; D assignment may be TRBD1 or TRBD2 (5 bases each). Germline-derived CDR1 and CDR2 are SQVTM and ANQGSEA. The V end lost 5 bases, the J end lost 5 bases, and 20 bases lay between the germline ends. The CDR3 is 15 amino acids. CDR3 bases: TGCAGCGTTTATTCTCGGTGGGGGTCGGAAGATACGCAGTATTTT. Its protein is CSVYSRWGSEDTQYF.

J is TRBJ2-3 and V is TRBV5-6; 13 positions match TRBD2. The CDR3 runs to 16 residues. Germline CDR1 is SGHDT and CDR2 is YYEEEE. V shed 4 bases, J shed 4 bases, and the junction held 6 bases outside the gene matches. CDR3 residues: CASSQGLAGFADTQYF. For the CDR3, the DNA is TGTGCCAGCAGCCAGGGACTAGCGGGATTCGCAGATACGCAGTATTTT.

The rearrangement joins TRBV5-4 to TRBJ1-2, with 7 positions matching TRBD1. With V trimmed by 0 bases and J by 6 bases, 8 bases remained unmatched. There are 15 residues in the CDR3. Germline lookup yields CDR1 SGHNT and CDR2 YYREEE (reference sequence). The DNA of the CDR3 is TGTGCCAGCAGCTTGGTGGCAGGGGGATCGGATGGCTACACCTTC. Its protein product is CASSLVAGGSDGYTF. Supplemented by reference TRBV5-4 and TRBJ1-2, the full variable domain reads ETGVTQSPTHLIKTRGQQVTLRCSSQSGHNTVSWYQQALGQGPQFIFQYYREEENGRGNFPPRFSGLQFPNYSSELNVNALELDDSALYLCASSLVAGGSDGYTFGSGTRLTVV.

The genes are TRBV6-5 and TRBJ2-7, with a tentative D call TRBD2 (6 bases). The CDR3 has 15 amino acids. Trimming shortened V by 3 bases and J by 0 bases, and 12 bases separated the two germline ends. Germline assignment: CDR1 MNHEY and CDR2 SVGAGI. The CDR3 reads CASSYSGLYSYEQYF. The CDR3 DNA is TGTGCCAGCAGTTATTCGGGACTCTACTCCTACGAGCAGTACTTC.

As regards this clone: One junction end disagrees with the germline gene, perhaps due to a read error. The chain is built from TRBV7-7 and TRBJ2-2, with 13 bases that match TRBD2. Germline-derived CDR1 and CDR2 are SSHAT and FNYEAQ (reference sequence). The CDR3 is 16 residues long. The CDR3 is CASSSGLAGSAGELFF. CDR3 bases: TGTGCTAGCAGCTCGGGACTAGCGGGGTCGGCCGGGGAGCTGTTTTTT.

The gene calls are TRBV5-6 and TRBJ2-7, with TRBD1 matching over 7 bases. J lost 4 bases, V lost 2 bases, and 3 bases had no gene match. The CDR3 covers 13 residues. CDR1 is SGHDT and CDR2 is YYEEEE in the germline V gene. The CDR3 sequence is CASSFDRAYEQYF. The DNA of the CDR3 is TGTGCCAGCAGCTTCGACAGGGCTTACGAGCAGTACTTC. Variable domain in full (rest from reference TRBV5-6 and TRBJ2-7): DAGVTQSPTHLIKTRGQQVTLRCSPKSGHDTVSWYQQALGQGPQFIFQYYEEEERQRGNFPDRFSGHQFPNYSSELNVNALLLGDSALYLCASSFDRAYEQYFGPGTRLTVT.

CDR3 sequence reads: CASSSGTENQPQHF. CDR3 in DNA: TGTGCCAGCAGCTCGGGGACAGAAAATCAGCCCCAGCATTTT. J is TRBJ1-5 and V is TRBV5-5; the match to TRBD1 covers 7 bases. CDR1 and CDR2 from the germline V gene are SGHKS and YYEKEE (reference sequence). The V and J ends lost 3 bases and 4 bases, in that order; junction bases with no gene match: 4. The CDR3 has 14 amino acids.

This chain links TRBV11-2 with TRBJ2-3; TRBD2 matches at 8 bases. Germline V CDR1 and CDR2: SGHAT, FQNNGV. The junction had 6 bases not matched to a gene; V was cut back by 5 bases and J by 11 bases. The CDR3 is 12 residues long. The chain's CDR3 is CASSQRGGMQYF. CDR3 nucleotide sequence: TGTGCCAGCAGCCAACGGGGGGGAATGCAGTATTTT.

The chain joins TRBV30 to TRBJ2-1, with 9 bases fitting TRBD2. With 8 bases clipped from V and 8 bases from J, the junction kept 16 bases outside the gene matches. Germline-derived CDR1 and CDR2 are GTSNPN and SVGIG (reference sequence). This CDR3 is built from 15 residues. CDR3 nucleotides: TGTGCCGCACCTGCTAGCGGGATGAATTGGGATGAGCAGTTCTTC. Protein product: CAAPASGMNWDEQFF.

The chain has TRBV7-7 and TRBJ2-3, with unresolved D. The CDR3 has 13 amino acids. Trimming removed 4 bases at V and 2 bases at J, with 7 bases between. Germline CDR1 is SSHAT and CDR2 is FNYEAQ (reference sequence). Here the CDR3 reads CASSSGPTDTQYF. The CDR3 DNA follows: TGTGCCAGCAGCTCCGGACCCACAGATACGCAGTATTTT.

The table lists this clone with a count of one. V is TRBV2 and J is TRBJ2-3; 7 bases agree with TRBD2. V lost 4 bases, J lost 3 bases, and 7 bases stayed unmatched. The CDR3 has 15 residues. Looked up from germline, CDR1 is SNHLY and CDR2 is FYNNEI. The CDR3 loop is CASSAAGFRTDTQYF. The CDR3 DNA reads as TGTGCCAGCAGTGCAGCGGGGTTTCGGACAGATACGCAGTATTTT.

This clone was picked up a small number of times. This sequence joins TRBV11-3 and TRBJ1-3, with D unresolved. Looked up from germline, CDR1 is SGHNT and CDR2 is YENEEA. The CDR3 loop spans 17 amino acids. V gave up 0 bases and J gave up 0 bases, with 12 bases separating them. The DNA for the CDR3 is TGTGCCAGCAGCTTAGATGGTTGGAGGAGCTCTGGAAACACCATATATTTT. Translation: CASSLDGWRSSGNTIYF. Supplemented by reference TRBV11-3 and TRBJ1-3, the full variable domain reads EAGVVQSPRYKIIEKKQPVAFWCNPISGHNTLYWYLQNLGQGPELLIRYENEEAVDDSQLPKDRFSAERLKGVDSTLKIQPAELGDSAVYLCASSLDGWRSSGNTIYFGEGSWLTVV.

The chain joins TRBV3-1 (or the pseudogene TRBV3-2) to TRBJ1-4, with D maybe TRBD1 (5 bases). The CDR3 length is 15 residues. Deletions cut 6 bases from V and 7 bases from J, with 18 bases between. Germline lookup yields CDR1 LGHDT and CDR2 YNNKEL (reference sequence). The CDR3 protein is CASRRSGKESEKLFF. CDR3 nucleotides: TGTGCCAGCAGGCGATCAGGGAAGGAGAGTGAAAAACTGTTTTTT.

This chain joins TRBV30 and TRBJ1-1; D may be TRBD1 (6 bases). This CDR3 contains 15 residues. Germline V gives CDR1 GTSNPN, CDR2 SVGIG (reference sequence). Trimming pared 3 bases from V and 8 bases from J, leaving 22 bases between. CDR3: CAWSQRGAFRSEAFF. The CDR3 DNA reads TGTGCCTGGAGCCAGAGGGGGGCGTTCCGGTCCGAAGCTTTCTTT.

A note on this clone: Other DNA sequences of this sample code for an identical CDR3. The chain carries TRBV3-1 (or the pseudogene TRBV3-2) and TRBJ1-2, with D unclear. This CDR3 is built from 13 residues. Germline lookup yields CDR1 LGHDT and CDR2 YNNKEL (reference sequence). V was clipped by 2 bases and J by 1 base, with 5 bases between them. DNA of the CDR3: TGTGCCAGCAGCCAACTGAATAACTATGGCTACACCTTC. Its translation is CASSQLNNYGYTF.

The chain links TRBV6-5 to TRBJ1-1; no firm D call. The CDR3 contains 14 residues. The germline V gene encodes CDR1 MNHEY and CDR2 SVGAGI. Deletions cut 0 bases from V and 11 bases from J, with 16 bases between. The CDR3 protein is CASSYSPQARQAFF. DNA for the CDR3: TGTGCCAGCAGTTACTCTCCCCAAGCACGGCAGGCTTTCTTT.

This rearrangement joins TRBV5-1 to TRBJ2-5; TRBD2 matches 12 bases. The CDR3 covers 15 residues. Germline V gene lookup returns CDR1 SGHRS and CDR2 YFSETQ. J gave up 2 bases and V 2 bases, and 1 base lay outside the gene matches. The CDR3 coding sequence is TGCGCCAGCAGCTTCGGACTAGCGGGACAAGAGACCCAGTACTTC. It is translated as CASSFGLAGQETQYF.

This chain uses TRBV2 with TRBJ2-5, with 10 bases matching TRBD2. The CDR3 is made up of 14 amino acids. Germline values: CDR1 SNHLY, CDR2 FYNNEI. With V trimmed by 6 bases and J by 1 base, 2 bases remained unmatched. Written as DNA, the CDR3 is TGTGCCAGCAGCCTAGCGGGGGTCCAAGAGACCCAGTACTTC. Translation: CASSLAGVQETQYF.

The J gene is TRBJ2-1, the V gene TRBV11-1; TRBD2 agrees at 7 bases. This CDR3 is 13 amino acids long. V shed 8 bases and J 5 bases; nucleotides not matched to a gene: 6. Germline CDR1 is SGHAT and CDR2 is FQDESV (reference sequence). The CDR3 protein is CASGQGGNNEQFF. The CDR3 DNA is TGTGCCAGCGGTCAGGGAGGGAACAATGAGCAGTTCTTC.

The chain combines TRBV5-1 with TRBJ1-4, with D unclear. There are 15 residues in the CDR3. CDR1 and CDR2 (germline): SGHRS, YFSETQ. The V and J ends lost 0 bases and 8 bases respectively, with 14 bases between them. The CDR3 DNA reads as TGCGCCAGCAGCTTGGCGAACTTGGCGGGAGAAAAACTGTTTTTT. It is translated as CASSLANLAGEKLFF.

This chain connects TRBV7-2 to TRBJ1-1; D gene unclear. The CDR3 sequence is 13 residues long. V was trimmed by 6 bases and J by 11 bases, leaving 19 bases between them. CDR1 and CDR2 from the germline V gene are SGHTA and FQGNSA. For the CDR3, the DNA is TGTGCCAGCAGGTTTTCCGTAGAGTCCCGGGCTTTCTTT. Its protein is CASRFSVESRAFF.

The rearrangement joins TRBV24-1 to TRBJ2-5, with unresolved D. CDR3 length: 14 amino acids. V gave up 2 bases and J gave up 5 bases, with 11 bases separating them. Germline V lookup: CDR1 KGHDR, CDR2 SFDVKD. This CDR3 reads CATSDSVYPETQYF. CDR3 in DNA: TGTGCCACCAGTGATTCAGTCTATCCCGAGACCCAGTACTTC.

Points on this clone: Other DNA variants within this sample encode the same CDR3. The chain recombines TRBV11-3 with TRBJ2-3, with 10 bases aligning to TRBD1. Germline V lookup: CDR1 SGHNT, CDR2 YENEEA. The J segment lost 3 bases and the V segment lost 5 bases, leaving 8 bases of the junction unmatched. The CDR3 is 16 residues long. This chain's CDR3 is CASSPRTGGFTDTQYF. In nucleotides, the CDR3 is TGTGCCAGCAGCCCGAGGACAGGGGGTTTTACAGATACGCAGTATTTT.

The chain links TRBV12-5 to TRBJ1-1; TRBD1 might be the D (6 bases). This CDR3 has 17 amino acids. Between the trimmed V and J ends, which lost 7 bases and 0 bases, there was a span of 21 bases. CDR1 LGHNT and CDR2 FRNRAP come from the germline V gene. CDR3 protein: CASAPGRTGRLNTEAFF. CDR3 bases: TGTGCTAGTGCCCCCGGACGTACAGGGAGGTTGAACACTGAAGCTTTCTTT.